The 15 T cell receptor beta chains below all came from one sample that was sequenced in a study of blood T cell repertoires in COVID-19. Only in-frame clones appear in the TCRdb table, and some are missing; sequencing was by immunoSEQ multiplex PCR. The repertoire consists of some 170,000 clones, with 85% occurring once and the leading ten covering approximately 0.99%. The sample was peripheral blood. The receptors originated from a man aged 35-49 years with acute or convalescent COVID-19.

This chain links TRBV6-5 with TRBJ2-1; possibly TRBD2 for D (5 bases). CDR3 length equals 13 residues. V lost 6 bases, J lost 3 bases, and 9 bases lay in between. Germline assignment: CDR1 MNHEY and CDR2 SVGAGI. The CDR3 sequence is CASRNRDYNEQFF. The CDR3 nucleotides read TGTGCCAGCAGAAACCGGGACTACAATGAGCAGTTCTTC.

The chain is built from TRBV7-2 and TRBJ1-2, with 12 positions matching TRBD1. Trimming took 3 bases from V and 8 from J; bases not matched to a gene: 10. Germline CDR1 SGHTA, CDR2 FQGNSA. CDR3 size: 16 residues. The CDR3 protein is CASSFDPGQGAGGYTF. The CDR3 DNA is TGTGCCAGCAGCTTCGATCCGGGACAGGGGGCTGGAGGCTACACCTTC.

As for this clone: The limits of the CDR3 on the DNA are not certain, so only TCRdb's listed CDR3 is given. CDR3 loop: CASILEGGVNSPLHF. J is TRBJ1-6 and V is TRBV6-5. Ends included, the CDR3 has 15 residues. Germline CDR1 is MNHEY and CDR2 is SVGAGI.

The J gene is TRBJ2-3, the V gene TRBV6-1, with 12 bases matching TRBD2. CDR3 length: 13 amino acids. V was pared by 3 bases and J by 10 bases, with 2 bases of the junction left unmatched. Germline V lookup: CDR1 MNHNS, CDR2 SASEGT. The CDR3 here is CASSETSGGPQYF. In nucleotides, the CDR3 is TGTGCCAGCAGTGAGACTAGCGGGGGCCCGCAGTATTTT.

This clone came up once. This chain joins TRBV10-3 and TRBJ1-1; 8 bases align to TRBD1. CDR1 ENHRY and CDR2 SYGVKD come from the germline V gene. This CDR3 region has 15 residues. The V and J ends lost 2 bases and 1 base, in that order; junction bases with no gene match: 3. CDR3 coding DNA: TGTGCCATCAGTGAGACTGGACAGGGGAACACTGAAGCTTTCTTT. As protein: CAISETGQGNTEAFF.

The gene calls are TRBV6-1 and TRBJ1-2; D is uncertain. The ends were cut back, 3 bases at V and 8 bases at J, with 13 bases in the middle. There are 13 residues in the CDR3. Per germline, CDR1 MNHNS and CDR2 SASEGT. CDR3 protein: CASSDQLRSGYTF. DNA for the CDR3: TGTGCCAGCAGTGACCAATTGAGGTCCGGCTACACCTTC.

V and J are TRBV21-1 and TRBJ1-5; the table's D gene call, TRBD1, was not cross checked with the DNA. TRBV21-1 is a pseudogene. The CDR3 sequence is 14 residues long. Here the CDR3 DNA reads TGTGCCATCAAGGGGGCTTATCGCAATCAGCCCCAGCATTTT. Protein: CAIKGAYRNQPQHF.

The J gene is TRBJ2-7, the V gene TRBV18; maybe TRBD2 (6 bases). Trimming pared 3 bases from V and 5 bases from J, leaving 14 bases between. CDR1 is KGHSH and CDR2 is LQKENI in the germline V gene. This CDR3 is 14 amino acids long. The CDR3 nucleotides are TGTGCCAGCTCACCCGGGAGCGGCCGCGACGAGCAGTACTTC. The encoded protein is CASSPGSGRDEQYF.

The rearrangement links TRBV3-1 (or the pseudogene TRBV3-2) to TRBJ2-1, with 11 bases identical to TRBD2. CDR3 size: 14 residues. Germline loops: CDR1 LGHDT, CDR2 YNNKEL (reference sequence). J was trimmed by 9 bases and V by 7 bases; bases with no gene match: 8. The CDR3 region is CASNLAGGHSEQFF. The CDR3 bases are TGTGCCAGCAATTTAGCGGGGGGGCACAGTGAGCAGTTCTTC.

The V and J genes are TRBV9 and TRBJ2-7; TRBD2 is a possible D gene (6 bases). CDR1 is SGDLS and CDR2 is YYNGEE in the germline V gene. Trimming shortened V by 4 bases and J by 6 bases, and 23 bases separated the two germline ends. There are 16 residues in the CDR3. The CDR3 is CASSPRTANVGGEQYF. The DNA of the CDR3 is TGTGCCAGCAGCCCCCGGACGGCGAATGTGGGAGGCGAGCAGTACTTC.

The chain has TRBV6-4 and TRBJ2-1; 10 nucleotides align to TRBD1. CDR1 is MRHNA and CDR2 is SNTAGT in the germline V gene. With 0 bases clipped from V and 1 base from J, the junction kept 0 bases outside the gene matches. The CDR3 has 16 amino acids. The CDR3 spells CASSDSGQGSYNEQFF. The CDR3 nucleotides read TGTGCCAGCAGTGACTCGGGACAGGGGTCCTACAATGAGCAGTTCTTC.

This clone showed up just a few times. V is TRBV5-1 and J is TRBJ2-1; 7 bases match TRBD2. Germline V gives CDR1 SGHRS, CDR2 YFSETQ. This CDR3 has 15 residues. Germline trimming cut 1 base from V and 5 bases from J; bases unmatched to any gene: 6. This CDR3 is CASSLISSGNNEQFF. In nucleotides, the CDR3 is TGCGCCAGCAGCTTGATTTCTAGCGGCAACAATGAGCAGTTCTTC.

The chain uses TRBV10-3 and TRBJ1-1; D remains ambiguous. This CDR3 has 14 amino acids. Germline loops: CDR1 ENHRY, CDR2 SYGVKD. Trimming took off 2 bases at V and 1 base at J, with 8 bases between the two ends. The CDR3 is CAISEGHPNTEAFF. CDR3 in DNA: TGTGCCATCAGTGAGGGGCATCCGAACACTGAAGCTTTCTTT.

V and J are TRBV6-1 and TRBJ1-6; 9 nucleotides line up with TRBD1. V trimming: 3 bases; J trimming: 7 bases; junction bases outside the gene matches: 4. Looked up from germline, CDR1 is MNHNS and CDR2 is SASEGT. The CDR3 has 15 residues. This chain's CDR3 is CASSDTGTGNSPLHF. CDR3 nucleotides: TGTGCCAGCAGTGACACCGGGACAGGGAATTCACCCCTCCACTTT.

The chain carries TRBV6-1 and TRBJ1-2; D might be TRBD1 (5 bases). Trimming stripped 5 bases from V and 4 bases from J, with 11 bases between. The CDR3 contains 13 residues. Looked up from germline, CDR1 is MNHNS and CDR2 is SASEGT. The CDR3: CASSYEQAYGYTF. In nucleotides, the CDR3 is TGTGCCAGCAGTTATGAACAGGCCTATGGCTACACCTTC.